This T cell receptor beta chain was identified in a study of shared clonotypes between healthy human individuals. TCRdb's table, derived via immunoSEQ multiplex PCR, lists solely in-frame clones and lacks some. The repertoire holds fewer than 1.6 million clones, with 97% to 99% as singletons. Concerning this clone: Other nucleotide sequences in the sample specify the same CDR3.

CDR3 size: 11 residues. The V gene lost 4 bases and the J gene lost 10 bases, with 8 bases spanning the gap. The germline CDR1 and CDR2 sequences are MNHEY and SVGAGI. The genes are TRBV6-5 and TRBJ2-1, with D perhaps TRBD1 or TRBD2 (5 bases each). The sequenced sample was naive CD4+ T cells sorted from blood. Subset reported: CD45RA+ positively selected. This clonotype originated in a young man in good health. DNA of the CDR3: TGTGCCAGCAGTTTCAGGGACGAGCAGTTCTTC. This translates into CASSFRDEQFF.